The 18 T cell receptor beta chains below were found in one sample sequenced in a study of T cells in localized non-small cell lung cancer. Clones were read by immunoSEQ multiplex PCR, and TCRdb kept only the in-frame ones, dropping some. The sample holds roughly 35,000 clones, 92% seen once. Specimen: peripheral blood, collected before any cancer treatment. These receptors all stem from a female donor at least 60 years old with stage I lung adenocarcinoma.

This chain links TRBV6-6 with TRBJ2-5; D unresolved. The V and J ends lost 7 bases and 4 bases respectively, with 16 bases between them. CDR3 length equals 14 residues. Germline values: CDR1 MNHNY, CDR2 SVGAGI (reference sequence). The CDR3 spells CASMGSGWGETQYF. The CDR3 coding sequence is TGTGCCAGCATGGGGTCGGGTTGGGGAGAGACCCAGTACTTC.

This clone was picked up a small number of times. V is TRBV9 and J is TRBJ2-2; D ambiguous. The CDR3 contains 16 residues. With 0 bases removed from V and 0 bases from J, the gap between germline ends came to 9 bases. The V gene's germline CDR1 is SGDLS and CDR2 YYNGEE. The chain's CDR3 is CASSVDSTTNTGELFF. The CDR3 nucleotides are TGTGCCAGCAGCGTAGATTCAACAACGAACACCGGGGAGCTGTTTTTT.

CDR3 sequence: CASSEALRRQGNTEAFF. The DNA for the CDR3 is TGTGCCAGCAGTGAAGCGCTTCGGCGACAGGGGAACACTGAAGCTTTCTTT. The V and J genes are TRBV2 and TRBJ1-1; 7 bases match TRBD1. In germline, CDR1 is SNHLY, CDR2 FYNNEI. CDR3 length equals 17 residues. V lost 0 bases, J lost 1 base, and 8 bases stayed unmatched.

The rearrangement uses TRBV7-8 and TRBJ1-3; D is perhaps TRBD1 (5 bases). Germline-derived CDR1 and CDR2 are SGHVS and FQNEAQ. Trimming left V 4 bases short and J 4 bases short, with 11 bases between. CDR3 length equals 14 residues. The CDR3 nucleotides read TGTGCCAGCAGCTCGGACACCTGGGGAAACACCATATATTTT. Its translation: CASSSDTWGNTIYF.

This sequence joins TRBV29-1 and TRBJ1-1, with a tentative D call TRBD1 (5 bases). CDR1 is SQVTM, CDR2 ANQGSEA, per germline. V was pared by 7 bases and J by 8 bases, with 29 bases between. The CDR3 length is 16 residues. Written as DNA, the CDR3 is TGCAGCGGCCATGTCGGGGCCCGGACCCGGGCGGGGGAAGCTTTCTTT. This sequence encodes CSGHVGARTRAGEAFF.

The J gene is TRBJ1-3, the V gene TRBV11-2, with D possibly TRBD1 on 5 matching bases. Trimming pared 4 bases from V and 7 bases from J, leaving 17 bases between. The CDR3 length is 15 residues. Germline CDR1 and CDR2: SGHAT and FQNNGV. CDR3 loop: CASSSQGGPGNTIYF. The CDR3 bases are TGTGCCAGCAGCTCCCAGGGCGGCCCCGGGAACACCATATATTTT.

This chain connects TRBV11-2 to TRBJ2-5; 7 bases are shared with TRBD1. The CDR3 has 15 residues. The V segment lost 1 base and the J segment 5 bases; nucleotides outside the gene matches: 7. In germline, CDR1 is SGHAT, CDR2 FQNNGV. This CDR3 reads CASSLGEGAGETQYF. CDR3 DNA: TGTGCCAGCAGCTTAGGAGAGGGGGCAGGGGAGACCCAGTACTTC. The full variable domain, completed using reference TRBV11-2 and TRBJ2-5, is EAGVAQSPRYKIIEKRQSVAFWCNPISGHATLYWYQQILGQGPKLLIQFQNNGVVDDSQLPKDRFSAERLKGVDSTLKIQPAKLEDSAVYLCASSLGEGAGETQYFGPGTRLLVL.

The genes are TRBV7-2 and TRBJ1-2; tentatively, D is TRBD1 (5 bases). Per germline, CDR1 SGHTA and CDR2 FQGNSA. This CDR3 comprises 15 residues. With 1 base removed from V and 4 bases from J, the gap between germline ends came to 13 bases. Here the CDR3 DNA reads TGTGCCAGCAGCTTAGAGAGTACAGGCCTCTATGGCTACACCTTC. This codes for CASSLESTGLYGYTF.

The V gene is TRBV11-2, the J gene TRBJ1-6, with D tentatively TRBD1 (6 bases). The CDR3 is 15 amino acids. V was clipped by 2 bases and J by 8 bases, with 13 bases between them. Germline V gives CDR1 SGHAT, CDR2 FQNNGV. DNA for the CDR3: TGTGCCAGCAGCTTAAGTTGGCAGGGGTATTCACCCCTCCACTTT. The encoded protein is CASSLSWQGYSPLHF.

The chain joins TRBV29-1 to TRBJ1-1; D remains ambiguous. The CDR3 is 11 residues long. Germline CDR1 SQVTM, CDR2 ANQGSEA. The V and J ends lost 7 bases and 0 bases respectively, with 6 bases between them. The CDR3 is CSGLLNTEAFF. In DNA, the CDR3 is TGCAGCGGCCTCTTGAACACTGAAGCTTTCTTT. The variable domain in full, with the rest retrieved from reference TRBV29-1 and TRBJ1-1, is SAVISQKPSRDICQRGTSLTIQCQVDSQVTMMFWYRQQPGQSLTLIATANQGSEATYESGFVIDKFPISRPNLTFSTLTVSNMSPEDSSIYLCSGLLNTEAFFGQGTRLTVV.

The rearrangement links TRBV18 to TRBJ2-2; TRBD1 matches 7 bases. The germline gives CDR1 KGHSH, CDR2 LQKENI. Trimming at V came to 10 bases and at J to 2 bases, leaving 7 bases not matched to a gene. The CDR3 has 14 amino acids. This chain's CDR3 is CATFRDRNTGELFF. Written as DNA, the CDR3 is TGTGCCACGTTCAGGGACAGAAACACCGGGGAGCTGTTTTTT. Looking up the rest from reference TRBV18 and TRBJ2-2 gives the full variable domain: NAGVMQNPRHLVRRRGQEARLRCSPMKGHSHVYWYRQLPEEGLKFMVYLQKENIIDESGMPKERFSAEFPKEGPSILRIQQVVRGDSAAYFCATFRDRNTGELFFGEGSRLTVL.

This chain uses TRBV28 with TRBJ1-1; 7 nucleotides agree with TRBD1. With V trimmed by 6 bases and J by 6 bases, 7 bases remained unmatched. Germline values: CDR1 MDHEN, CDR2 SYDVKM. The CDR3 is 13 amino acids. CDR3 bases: TGTGCCAGCAGCCCCGGGACAGCTCCTGAAGCTTTCTTT. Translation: CASSPGTAPEAFF.

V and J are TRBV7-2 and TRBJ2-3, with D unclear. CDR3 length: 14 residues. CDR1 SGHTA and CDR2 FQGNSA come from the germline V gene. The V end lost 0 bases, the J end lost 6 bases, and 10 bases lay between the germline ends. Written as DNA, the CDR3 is TGTGCCAGCAGCTTAGCGTTCCGGGTGGATACGCAGTATTTT. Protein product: CASSLAFRVDTQYF.

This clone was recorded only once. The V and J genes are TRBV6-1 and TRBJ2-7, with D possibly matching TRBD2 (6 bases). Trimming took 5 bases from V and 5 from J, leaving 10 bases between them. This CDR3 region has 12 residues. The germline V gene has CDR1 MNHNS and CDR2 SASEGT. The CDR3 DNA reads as TGTGCCAGCAGTCCGGGGAGGCACGAGCAGTACTTC. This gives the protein CASSPGRHEQYF.

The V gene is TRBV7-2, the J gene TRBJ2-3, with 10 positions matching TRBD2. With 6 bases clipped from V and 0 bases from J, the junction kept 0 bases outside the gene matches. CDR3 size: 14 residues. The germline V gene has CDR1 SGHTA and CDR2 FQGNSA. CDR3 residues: CASRLAGSTDTQYF. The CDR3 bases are TGTGCCAGCAGACTAGCGGGGAGCACAGATACGCAGTATTTT.

In DNA form, the CDR3 reads TGCGCCAGCAGTCATTTTCCAGTGAGGAGGAATTCACCCCTCCACTTT. Its translation: CASSHFPVRRNSPLHF. J is TRBJ1-6 and V is TRBV23-1, with D uncertain. TRBV23-1 is reported as an ORF; its role is uncertain. The germline V and J ends were trimmed by 3 bases and 7 bases, with 16 bases remaining between them. The CDR3 is made up of 16 amino acids.

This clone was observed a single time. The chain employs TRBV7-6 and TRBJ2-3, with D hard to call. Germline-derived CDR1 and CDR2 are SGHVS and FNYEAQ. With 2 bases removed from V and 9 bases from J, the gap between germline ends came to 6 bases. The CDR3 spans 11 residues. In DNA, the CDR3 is TGTGCCAGCAGCTTAATTGGCACGCAGTATTTT. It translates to CASSLIGTQYF.

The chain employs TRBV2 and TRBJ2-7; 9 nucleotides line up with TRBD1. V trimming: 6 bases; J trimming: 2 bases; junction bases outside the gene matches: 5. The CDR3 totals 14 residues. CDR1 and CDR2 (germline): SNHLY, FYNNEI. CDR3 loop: CASRSRTGAYEQYF. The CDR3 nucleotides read TGTGCCAGCAGATCGAGGACAGGGGCCTACGAGCAGTACTTC.